The clone carrying this T cell receptor beta chain has a handful of counts. Antigen unknown. The CDR3 loop spans 14 amino acids. In germline, CDR1 is MDHEN, CDR2 SYDVKM. V lost 3 bases and J lost 6, with 12 bases in between. The data were taken from a study of T cells in Graves' hyperthyroidism and ophthalmopathy. TCR beta CDR3 region amplification was performed from RNA transcripts. The study used the HTBI primer set for a first-round RT-PCR of the TCR CDR3. TCRdb independently ran MiXCR on the multiplex PCR reads; one entry per CDR3 protein. Counted here are 490,000 or so distinct CDR3 sequences, around a fifth occurring once; the ten biggest clones make up less than 65%. Study observations and caveats: Ophthalmopathy, as predicted by the model, came a median approximately 6.5 months after the prediction.

Subjects with ophthalmopathy showed a Clinical Activity Score no lower than 3, a NOSPECS grade no lower than 4, and a duration shorter than 3 months. Used for diagnoses were clinical symptoms, serum thyroxine and TRAb, thyroid ultrasound and orbital computed tomography. Source material for PBMCs was less than 12 ml fresh peripheral blood. This chain uses TRBV28 with TRBJ1-5; D call uncertain. This TCR derives from a woman in her sixties or seventies with Graves' ophthalmopathy. Sequenced sample: blood. This CDR3 reads CASSLIGYAQPQHF. The CDR3 region has the DNA TGTGCCAGCAGTTTGATTGGGTACGCTCAGCCCCAGCATTTT.